This is a list of T cell receptor beta chains from one sample in a study of T cell responses to AZD1222 COVID-19 vaccine. TCRdb's table, derived via immunoSEQ multiplex PCR, lists solely in-frame clones and lacks some. The table has some 140,000 clones, roughly 90% seen once; the top ten hold approximately 5.7%. Sample: peripheral blood, taken on day 0 of AZD1222 vaccination. All receptors derive from an adult in good health. CDR3s include the opening cysteine and the closing phenylalanine or tryptophan. The D gene is left open where the match is weak. Expanded clones are given a class, and other clones once, few, many or no size at all.

>NA|TRBD2|TRBJ2-7|TRBV28
TGTGCCAGCAGTCCTCCGGGACTAGGGGCCTACGAGCAGTACTTC
CASSPPGLGAYEQYF
>NA|NA|TRBJ1-2|TRBV5-1
TGCGCCAGCAGCTTGAATCAGGAATATGGCTACACCTTC
CASSLNQEYGYTF
>NA|TRBD1|TRBJ2-5|TRBV29-1
TGCAGCGAGAGGACAGGGCCGGAGACCCAGTACTTC
CSERTGPETQYF
>NA|NA|TRBJ2-7|TRBV10-3
TGTGCCATCAGTGGCCGGGGGGCCGAGCAGTACTTC
CAISGRGAEQYF
>NA|NA|TRBJ1-6|TRBV4-1
TGCGCCAGCAGCCAAGATCTTGGGCCCGGGAATAATTCACCCCTCCACTTT
CASSQDLGPGNNSPLHF
>NA|NA|TRBJ1-5|TRBV27
TGTGCCAGCGCCCTAAGGCGGGTACGCCAGCCCCAGCATTTT
CASALRRVRQPQHF
>once|NA|TRBJ1-5|TRBV4-3
TGCGCCAGCAGCCAAGATGCCAGAAGCAATCAGCCCCAGCATTTT
CASSQDARSNQPQHF
>NA|TRBD2|TRBJ2-3|TRBV7-3
TGTGCCAGCAGCTTATTCGGCCGGGGGGGCCGGTCCCCCCTCACAGATACGCAGTATTTT
CASSLFGRGGRSPLTDTQYF
>NA|NA|TRBJ2-1|TRBV30
TGTGCCTGGAGTCCGTGGACCTTAGGTGAGCAGTTCTTC
CAWSPWTLGEQFF
>NA|TRBD2|TRBJ2-2|TRBV19
TGTGCCAGTAGTATAGATCTAGCTAGCGGGAGTGCCGGGGAGCTGTTTTTT
CASSIDLASGSAGELFF
>once|NA|TRBJ1-2|TRBV4-3
TGCGCCAGCAGCCAAGAAGGCAGAAACTATGGCTACACCTTC
CASSQEGRNYGYTF
>once|TRBD1|TRBJ1-5|TRBV2
TGTGCCAGCAGCCCGACAGGGGGGACAATTAGGAATCAGCCCCAGCATTTT
CASSPTGGTIRNQPQHF
>once|NA|TRBJ2-3|TRBV3-1/TRBV3-2
TGTGCCAGCAGCCCCCTGGTAGGGAGGGGGTTTGCAGATACGCAGTATTTT
CASSPLVGRGFADTQYF
>NA|NA|TRBJ1-6|TRBV2
TGTGCCAGCAGTGCTGAGGACAGCGCACCCCTCCACTTT
CASSAEDSAPLHF
>once|NA|TRBJ1-3|TRBV18
TGTGCCAGCTCACTTCGACGGGACCCTGGAAACACCATATATTTT
CASSLRRDPGNTIYF
>NA|NA|TRBJ2-7|TRBV7-2
TGTGCCAGCAGCCCTCAACACGGACCCTACGAGCAGTACTTC
CASSPQHGPYEQYF
>NA|NA|TRBJ1-2|TRBV9
TGTGCCAGCAGCGTAGGGGTGACAGTTTCCCGCTATGGCTACACCTTC
CASSVGVTVSRYGYTF
>few|NA|TRBJ2-1|TRBV5-3
TGTGCCAGAAGCGCCCCCGCTAGGGATGAGCAGTTCTTC
CARSAPARDEQFF
>NA|NA|TRBJ1-2|TRBV21-1
TGTGCCAGCAGCAAAGATGAGAGGGGGCATGGCTACACCTTC
CASSKDERGHGYTF
>few|TRBD1|TRBJ1-6|TRBV18
TGTGCCAGCTCACCATTGGACAGGGATAGCAATTCACCCCTCCACTTT
CASSPLDRDSNSPLHF
>NA|TRBD1|TRBJ1-6|TRBV28
TGTGCCACAGACAGGGTGAGAAATTCACCCCTCCACTTT
CATDRVRNSPLHF
>NA|TRBD1|TRBJ1-2|TRBV4-1
TGCGCCAGCAGCCAAGATACGGGACAGATCTATGGCTACACCTTC
CASSQDTGQIYGYTF
>NA|TRBD2|TRBJ2-7|TRBV7-6
TGTGCCAGCAGTCCTTATCCCCCGACTAGCGGTACCTACGAGCAGTACTTC
CASSPYPPTSGTYEQYF
>NA|NA|TRBJ1-2|TRBV7-3
TGTGCCAGCGGGTCCATCCCGAACTATGGCTACACCTTC
CASGSIPNYGYTF
>NA|NA|TRBJ1-2|TRBV7-8
TGTGCCAGCAGCTTAGCCCAGGGTATGGATGGCTACACCTTC
CASSLAQGMDGYTF
>once|NA|TRBJ2-5|TRBV28
TGTGCCAGCAGTTTCACTCAGACCCAGTACTTC
CASSFTQTQYF
>NA|NA|TRBJ1-1|TRBV7-6
TGTGCCAGCAGCTCTCTTTCGGCGGGGGGAGGCACTGAAGCTTTCTTT
CASSSLSAGGGTEAFF
>NA|NA|TRBJ2-1|TRBV5-6
TGTGCCAGCAGCCCGGTTGTAAGCCAGGAACAGCAGTTCTTC
CASSPVVSQEQQFF
>NA|NA|TRBJ2-2|TRBV7-9
TGTGCCAGCCAAGGACCGACCGGGGAGCTGTTTTTT
CASQGPTGELFF
>NA|TRBD1|TRBJ2-5|TRBV5-1
TGCGCCAGCAGCTTGAGGGGTCGACAGGGTTTTTATGAGACCCAGTACTTC
CASSLRGRQGFYETQYF
>NA|TRBD1|TRBJ2-7|TRBV5-1
TGCGCCAGCAGCCTAACAGGGGGCCATCCCTACGAGCAGTACTTC
CASSLTGGHPYEQYF
>NA|TRBD1|TRBJ1-5|TRBV6-5
TGTGCCAGCAGTTCCGAGGACCTGACAGGGTCTCAGCCCCAGCATTTT
CASSSEDLTGSQPQHF
>NA|NA|TRBJ2-3|TRBV20-1
TGCGGGGCCCTGAGGGTAGATACGCAGTATTTT
CGALRVDTQYF
>NA|NA|TRBJ2-3|TRBV6-5
TGTGCCAGCAGTTATGGTTGGGCGGGTGTAGATACGCAGTATTTT
CASSYGWAGVDTQYF
>NA|NA|TRBJ1-5|TRBV28
TGTGCCAGCAGTTCCGACAGAAATCAGCCCCAGCATTTT
CASSSDRNQPQHF
>NA|NA|TRBJ2-2|TRBV6-2/TRBV6-3
TGTGCCAGCAGTCATCACACCGGGGAGCTGTTTTTT
CASSHHTGELFF
>once|NA|TRBJ1-2|TRBV27
TGTGCCAGCAAAGACCCCCACTATGGCTACACCTTC
CASKDPHYGYTF
>NA|NA|TRBJ2-1|TRBV11-3
TGTGCCAGCCCGACCACGGAACTAATCAACAATGAGCAGTTCTTC
CASPTTELINNEQFF
>NA|NA|TRBJ2-7|TRBV10-3
TGTGCCATCAGTGTCGGGGGCTACGAGCAGTACTTC
CAISVGGYEQYF
>NA|TRBD1|TRBJ1-5|TRBV28
TGTGCCAGCAGTCCGGACAGGGGGGATCAGCCCCAGCATTTT
CASSPDRGDQPQHF
>NA|NA|TRBJ1-6|TRBV3-1/TRBV3-2
TGTGCCAGCAGCCAAGCTTTTTTTTTAGGGCGGGAGGCCTATTCACCCCTCCACTTT
CASSQAFFLGREAYSPLHF
>NA|NA|TRBJ1-2|TRBV7-9
TGTGCCAGCAGCCTAATCGAAACCGGGACGTGGAACTATGGCTACACCTTC
CASSLIETGTWNYGYTF
>NA|TRBD2|TRBJ2-7|TRBV19
TGTGCCAGTAGTACCTCCGGGACTAGCGGGTACGAGCAGTACTTC
CASSTSGTSGYEQYF
>NA|NA|TRBJ1-2|TRBV18
TGTGCCAGCTCACCACCTGAGAGTAACTATGGCTACACCTTC
CASSPPESNYGYTF
>NA|TRBD2|TRBJ2-2|TRBV2
TGTGCCAGCAGTGAAGACCCGGGGAGGGTTCCAACCGGGGAGCTGTTTTTT
CASSEDPGRVPTGELFF
>NA|TRBD1|TRBJ1-2|TRBV13
TGTGCCAGCAGCCCTCAGACAGGGTTCTATGGCTACACCTTC
CASSPQTGFYGYTF
>once|NA|TRBJ1-2|TRBV6-6
TGTGCCAGCAGTTACTCGGTGTCGCTCTACACCTTC
CASSYSVSLYTF
>NA|NA|TRBJ2-2|TRBV28
TGTGCCAGCAGATTGGTTGGTGGGGCGCAGGGATTAGCCGGGGAGCTGTTTTTT
CASRLVGGAQGLAGELFF
>NA|NA|TRBJ1-6|TRBV11-2
TGTGCCAGCACCACGGGGGATTCACCCCTCCACTTT
CASTTGDSPLHF
>NA|NA|TRBJ2-1|TRBV18
TGTGCCAGCTCACCACGGGGCGGGACTTACAATGAGCAGTTCTTC
CASSPRGGTYNEQFF
>NA|NA|TRBJ1-2|TRBV11-1
TGTGCCAGCAGCTCGAAAAGGGGTTTTGGCTACACCTTC
CASSSKRGFGYTF